The 27 T cell receptor beta chains given below trace back to one sample, sequenced in a study of cytomegalovirus exposure and HLA in healthy donors. Profiled with immunoSEQ multiplex PCR; TCRdb holds only in-frame clones, not every one. This table has 90,000 or so clones, roughly 96% appearing once. The sequenced sample consisted of PBMCs. These receptors all come from a man younger than 35 in good health and CMV-seronegative.

The chain is built from TRBV19 and TRBJ2-3; D unclear. Germline V CDR1 and CDR2: LNHDA, SQIVND (reference sequence). V lost 3 bases and J 1 base, leaving 11 bases between the germline ends. This CDR3 has 15 residues. The DNA for the CDR3 is TGTGCCAGTAGTATCTGGTCCCTAGGCACAGATACGCAGTATTTT. Its protein is CASSIWSLGTDTQYF. Together with reference TRBV19 and TRBJ2-3, the CDR3 gives the full variable domain: DGGITQSPKYLFRKEGQNVTLSCEQNLNHDAMYWYRQDPGQGLRLIYYSQIVNDFQKGDIAEGYSVSREKKESFPLTVTSAQKNPTAFYLCASSIWSLGTDTQYFGPGTRLTVL.

DNA for the CDR3: TGTGCCAGCAGCTCGACACTTTTCACAGATACGCAGTATTTT. This translates into CASSSTLFTDTQYF. The J gene is TRBJ2-3, the V gene TRBV28; D remains unclear. Trimming left V 6 bases short and J 2 bases short, with 12 bases between. The CDR3 runs to 14 residues. Germline CDR1 MDHEN, CDR2 SYDVKM.

This rearrangement joins TRBV9 to TRBJ2-3, with D perhaps matching TRBD1 (5 bases). V was pared by 4 bases and J by 2 bases, with 14 bases between. Germline CDR1 reads SGDLS; CDR2 reads YYNGEE. This CDR3 has 15 residues. CDR3 sequence: CASSPQDRPTDTQYF. CDR3 DNA: TGTGCCAGCAGCCCACAGGACCGTCCCACAGATACGCAGTATTTT. Filled out from reference TRBV9 and TRBJ2-3, the complete variable domain reads DSGVTQTPKHLITATGQRVTLRCSPRSGDLSVYWYQQSLDQGLQFLIQYYNGEERAKGNILERFSAQQFPDLHSELNLSSLELGDSALYFCASSPQDRPTDTQYFGPGTRLTVL.

The chain has TRBV7-2 and TRBJ2-3; perhaps TRBD2 as D (5 bases). Germline loops: CDR1 SGHTA, CDR2 FQGNSA. This CDR3 has 13 amino acids. V was pared by 3 bases and J by 6 bases, with 10 bases between. CDR3 region: CASSFGRLDTQYF. The DNA of the CDR3 is TGTGCCAGCAGCTTTGGGAGACTGGATACGCAGTATTTT.

The chain carries TRBV15 and TRBJ2-5; D perhaps matches TRBD2 (6 bases). The CDR3 extends over 14 amino acids. V lost 0 bases and J lost 7, with 12 bases in between. The germline V gene encodes CDR1 LNHNV and CDR2 YYDKDF (reference sequence). The CDR3 DNA follows: TGTGCCACCAGCAGAGAGGGGCACGGGGGGACCCAGTACTTC. Translated, it gives CATSREGHGGTQYF.

This chain joins TRBV19 and TRBJ2-1, with 8 bases that match TRBD2. Losses at the gene ends were 5 bases for V and 8 bases for J; bases not matched to a gene: 5. The CDR3 is 13 residues long. In germline, CDR1 is LNHDA, CDR2 SQIVND (reference sequence). The DNA for the CDR3 is TGTGCCAGTAGTTTAACTAGCGGCTATGAGCAGTTCTTC. Encoded protein: CASSLTSGYEQFF.

J is TRBJ1-5 and V is TRBV7-3, with 8 positions matching TRBD1. There are 14 residues in the CDR3. V lost 3 bases and J lost 2; bases outside the gene matches: 0. CDR1 and CDR2 (germline): SGHTA, FQGTGA. The CDR3 reads CASSLTGGNQPQHF. The CDR3 DNA sequence: TGTGCCAGCAGCTTGACAGGGGGCAATCAGCCCCAGCATTTT.

This chain uses TRBV19 with TRBJ1-2; 9 bases map to TRBD1. The trim removed 5 bases at V and 3 bases at J, leaving 1 base unmatched. Germline values: CDR1 LNHDA, CDR2 SQIVND (reference sequence). The CDR3 covers 13 residues. The CDR3 DNA follows: TGTGCCAGTAGTGGACAGGGGTACTATGGCTACACCTTC. Its translation: CASSGQGYYGYTF.

This clone was detected only once. The rearrangement joins TRBV6-1 to TRBJ1-5; D remains ambiguous. The V gene lost 6 bases and the J gene lost 7 bases, with 16 bases spanning the gap. The germline V gene encodes CDR1 MNHNS and CDR2 SASEGT. CDR3 length equals 14 residues. CDR3: CASSLTGGRQPQHF. CDR3 sequence (DNA): TGTGCCAGCAGCCTTACCGGCGGTCGGCAGCCCCAGCATTTT.

J is TRBJ2-3 and V is TRBV2, with 7 bases that match TRBD1. With 4 bases clipped from V and 1 base from J, the junction kept 11 bases outside the gene matches. Germline V gene data show CDR1 as SNHLY and CDR2 as FYNNEI. The CDR3 length is 17 residues. The CDR3 here is CASSVTGPPGRTDTQYF. DNA of the CDR3: TGTGCCAGCAGTGTGACAGGGCCTCCCGGGCGCACAGATACGCAGTATTTT.

With respect to this clone: Other DNA sequences within the sample encode an identical CDR3. The rearrangement links TRBV28 to TRBJ2-1, with unresolved D. Germline V gene lookup returns CDR1 MDHEN and CDR2 SYDVKM. V shed 4 bases and J shed 5 bases, with 3 bases lying between them. The CDR3 contains 11 residues. Here the CDR3 reads CASSSNNEQFF. CDR3 nucleotide sequence: TGTGCCAGCAGTTCTAACAATGAGCAGTTCTTC.

The rearrangement joins TRBV5-1 to TRBJ1-5; possible D gene TRBD1, 5 bases. V lost 4 bases, J lost 1 base, and 9 bases lay in between. CDR3 length equals 14 residues. Germline V gene sequence: CDR1 SGHRS, CDR2 YFSETQ. CDR3 residues: CASSPGLSNQPQHF. The CDR3 coding sequence is TGCGCCAGCAGCCCAGGGTTGAGCAATCAGCCCCAGCATTTT.

The chain combines TRBV15 with TRBJ1-4; TRBD1 is a possible D gene (6 bases). Germline V lookup: CDR1 LNHNV, CDR2 YYDKDF (reference sequence). The CDR3 loop spans 14 amino acids. Between the trimmed V and J ends, which lost 0 bases and 8 bases, there was a span of 10 bases. The CDR3 region is CATSRDGGAEKLFF. CDR3 bases: TGTGCCACCAGCAGAGATGGGGGCGCAGAAAAACTGTTTTTT. The full variable domain, its missing parts supplied by reference TRBV15 and TRBJ1-4, is DAMVIQNPRYQVTQFGKPVTLSCSQTLNHNVMYWYQQKSSQAPKLLFHYYDKDFNNEADTPDNFQSRRPNTSFCFLDIRSPGLGDTAMYLCATSRDGGAEKLFFGSGTQLSVL.

The chain combines TRBV7-3 with TRBJ2-2; 7 bases match TRBD1. The CDR3 runs to 12 residues. Germline V gives CDR1 SGHTA, CDR2 FQGTGA. The junction had 3 bases not matched to a gene; V was cut back by 10 bases and J by 4 bases. The CDR3 DNA is TGTGCCACCTCAGGGGGCACCGGGGAGCTGTTTTTT. The encoded protein is CATSGGTGELFF.

CDR3 sequence (DNA): TGTGCCAGCAGTTTCTATCCACAGGTCCAAGGAACGCCCCAGCATTTT. Protein product: CASSFYPQVQGTPQHF. The genes are TRBV6-6 and TRBJ1-5, with D perhaps matching TRBD1 (5 bases). The CDR3 runs to 16 residues. Germline V gene sequence: CDR1 MNHNY, CDR2 SVGAGI (reference sequence). Trimming cost V 4 bases and J 9 bases, with 22 bases left between them.

The chain links TRBV28 to TRBJ2-7, with D perhaps TRBD2 (5 bases). The CDR3 sequence is 14 residues long. Trimming shortened V by 4 bases and J by 2 bases, and 12 bases separated the two germline ends. The germline V gene encodes CDR1 MDHEN and CDR2 SYDVKM. CDR3 sequence reads: CASSSGETPYEQYF. CDR3 DNA: TGTGCCAGCAGTTCTGGGGAGACCCCCTACGAGCAGTACTTC. The complete variable domain, with remaining parts taken from reference TRBV28 and TRBJ2-7, reads DVKVTQSSRYLVKRTGEKVFLECVQDMDHENMFWYRQDPGLGLRLIYFSYDVKMKEKGDIPEGYSVSREKKERFSLILESASTNQTSMYLCASSSGETPYEQYFGPGTRLTVT.

There are a few counts of this clone. This chain joins TRBV4-1 and TRBJ2-1; a possible D gene is TRBD2 (5 bases). There are 15 residues in the CDR3. V lost 2 bases to trimming and J lost 3 bases, with 11 bases between them. Germline lookup yields CDR1 MGHRA and CDR2 YSYEKL. CDR3 bases: TGCGCCAGCAGCCAATCGGCTAGCAGCTACAATGAGCAGTTCTTC. This translates into CASSQSASSYNEQFF.

The chain uses TRBV29-1 and TRBJ1-2, with 9 positions matching TRBD1. Germline V gives CDR1 SQVTM, CDR2 ANQGSEA. The V and J ends lost 0 bases and 8 bases, in that order; junction bases with no gene match: 10. The CDR3 runs to 15 residues. The DNA for the CDR3 is TGCAGCGTTGAAGATCGGGACAGGGAGCGGGGAGGCTACACCTTC. This encodes CSVEDRDRERGGYTF. Filled out from reference TRBV29-1 and TRBJ1-2, the complete variable domain reads SAVISQKPSRDICQRGTSLTIQCQVDSQVTMMFWYRQQPGQSLTLIATANQGSEATYESGFVIDKFPISRPNLTFSTLTVSNMSPEDSSIYLCSVEDRDRERGGYTFGSGTRLTVV.

The chain combines TRBV9 with TRBJ2-3; D unclear. CDR1 is SGDLS and CDR2 is YYNGEE in the germline V gene. The V end lost 0 bases, the J end lost 4 bases, and 6 bases lay between the germline ends. This CDR3 spans 13 amino acids. The CDR3 spells CASSVGEPDTQYF. The CDR3 DNA follows: TGTGCCAGCAGCGTAGGAGAGCCAGATACGCAGTATTTT.

The chain is built from TRBV5-1 and TRBJ2-1, with 11 bases that match TRBD2. V dropped 0 bases and J dropped 4; count of bases not matched to a gene: 3. Germline CDR1 SGHRS, CDR2 YFSETQ. The CDR3 is made up of 16 amino acids. Here the CDR3 reads CASSLDVAGGYNEQFF. The CDR3 nucleotides are TGCGCCAGCAGCTTGGATGTAGCGGGGGGGTACAATGAGCAGTTCTTC.

In this sample, this clone turned up once. This chain uses TRBV28 with TRBJ2-2; tentatively, D is TRBD1 (6 bases). The V gene lost 5 bases and the J gene lost 4 bases, with 14 bases spanning the gap. This CDR3 comprises 15 residues. Germline assignment: CDR1 MDHEN and CDR2 SYDVKM. For the CDR3, the DNA is TGTGCCAGCAGTGCCCACGGGACACCCACCGGGGAGCTGTTTTTT. This gives the protein CASSAHGTPTGELFF.

The chain carries TRBV6-6 and TRBJ2-1; 9 nucleotides line up with TRBD2. The V segment lost 6 bases and the J segment 4 bases; nucleotides outside the gene matches: 7. This CDR3 contains 15 residues. The V gene's germline CDR1 is MNHNY and CDR2 SVGAGI (reference sequence). For the CDR3, the DNA is TGTGCCAGCAGCTTGGGGCGGGAGGGTTACAATGAGCAGTTCTTC. Translated, it gives CASSLGREGYNEQFF.

The CDR3 nucleotides are TGTGCCAGCAGCTTACTACAGGGTAGGGCAGCTTTCTTT. This encodes CASSLLQGRAAFF. The chain has TRBV7-8 and TRBJ1-1, with a tentative D call TRBD1 (6 bases). This CDR3 region has 13 residues. V was cut by 2 bases and J by 10 bases, with 14 bases left in between. CDR1 is SGHVS and CDR2 is FQNEAQ in the germline V gene. Complete variable domain (other parts from reference TRBV7-8 and TRBJ1-1): GAGVSQSPRYKVAKRGQDVALRCDPISGHVSLFWYQQALGQGPEFLTYFQNEAQLDKSGLPSDRFFAERPEGSVSTLKIQRTQQEDSAVYLCASSLLQGRAAFFGQGTRLTVV.

In regard to this clone: Likely a read error: the CDR3 ends without its conserved phenylalanine or tryptophan. Because the CDR3's place on the DNA is in doubt, the DNA is left out and the CDR3 is given as listed by TCRdb. The chain employs TRBV28 and TRBJ1-4; the table's D gene call, TRBD1, was not cross checked with the DNA. Looked up from germline, CDR1 is MDHEN and CDR2 is SYDVKM. Counting both end residues, the CDR3 totals 12 amino acids. The CDR3 loop is CASSTLTRQGHI.

The rearrangement joins TRBV2 to TRBJ1-5; unclear D gene. Germline CDR1 and CDR2: SNHLY and FYNNEI. CDR3 size: 13 residues. V lost 3 bases and J 3 bases, leaving 6 bases between the germline ends. CDR3 nucleotide sequence: TGTGCCAGCAGTGACGGTTTCAATCAGCCCCAGCATTTT. It yields the protein CASSDGFNQPQHF.

The rearrangement joins TRBV15 to TRBJ2-7; 7 positions match TRBD2. Germline CDR1 is LNHNV and CDR2 is YYDKDF (reference sequence). J lost 0 bases, V lost 8 bases, and 7 bases had no gene match. The CDR3 is 14 amino acids. The CDR3, as DNA: TGTGCCACCGCCCAGCGGGGAAACTCCTACGAGCAGTACTTC. It is translated as CATAQRGNSYEQYF.

The chain couples TRBV28 to TRBJ1-2; TRBD1 aligns across 8 bases. Germline CDR1 and CDR2: MDHEN and SYDVKM. This CDR3 has 14 residues. V dropped 5 bases and J dropped 5; count of bases not matched to a gene: 7. The CDR3 protein is CASSPTGEVYGYTF. CDR3 DNA: TGTGCCAGCAGTCCGACAGGGGAGGTGTATGGCTACACCTTC.